A single sample is the source of the 17 T cell receptor beta chains below, sequenced in a study of PD-1 blockade in classical Hodgkin lymphoma. Assay: immunoSEQ multiplex PCR; the TCRdb copy retains only in-frame clones and omits some. The data contain about 31,000 clones, approximately 70% of them singletons. There was relapse after autologous stem cell transplantation in every patient, and there was variation in brentuximab vedotin exposure. Sequencing was performed on peripheral blood mononuclear cells (PBMCs), taken before the second cycle of nivolumab. All receptors come from a human donor with classical Hodgkin lymphoma.

The CDR3, as DNA: TGTGCCAGCAGCCAAGGGTGGCTAGCGGGAGAACAGGGCATTCAGTACTTC. Translated: CASSQGWLAGEQGIQYF. The genes are TRBV14 and TRBJ2-4; TRBD2 agrees at 10 bases. Germline V CDR1 and CDR2: SGHDN, FVKESK. The CDR3 has 17 amino acids. V gave up 1 base and J gave up 9 bases; unmatched junction bases: 12. Full variable domain (rest looked up from reference TRBV14 and TRBJ2-4): EAGVTQFPSHSVIEKGQTVTLRCDPISGHDNLYWYRRVMGKEIKFLLHFVKESKQDESGMPNNRFLAERTGGTYSTLKVQPAELEDSGVYFCASSQGWLAGEQGIQYFGAGTRLSVL.

This clone showed up just a few times. The V and J genes are TRBV27 and TRBJ1-6; D gene uncertain. Trimming removed 8 bases at V and 0 bases at J, with 14 bases between. Germline CDR1 MNHEY, CDR2 SMNVEV (reference sequence). The CDR3 is 16 amino acids. The DNA for the CDR3 is TGTGCCAGCCGCGCCCCATTGAGCTCCTATAATTCACCCCTCCACTTT. Its translation: CASRAPLSSYNSPLHF.

The chain combines TRBV27 with TRBJ2-1, with 7 bases aligning to TRBD2. Germline V CDR1 and CDR2: MNHEY, SMNVEV (reference sequence). The CDR3 has 13 amino acids. The ends lost 5 bases at V and 3 bases at J; junction bases unmatched: 1. In DNA form, the CDR3 reads TGTGCCAGCAGTCTAGCGGACTACAATGAGCAGTTCTTC. This gives the protein CASSLADYNEQFF.

The CDR3 sequence is CASSNSGGAYTQYF. CDR3 coding DNA: TGTGCCAGCAGCAATAGCGGGGGGGCCTATACGCAGTATTTT. This chain joins TRBV7-8 and TRBJ2-3, with 11 nucleotides matching TRBD2. This CDR3 spans 14 amino acids. V lost 5 bases, J lost 7 bases, and 5 bases stayed unmatched. Germline CDR1 is SGHVS and CDR2 is FQNEAQ.

The chain uses TRBV27 and TRBJ2-1; the match to TRBD2 covers 14 bases. CDR1 and CDR2 from the germline V gene are MNHEY and SMNVEV (reference sequence). The CDR3 has 15 residues. The J segment lost 5 bases and the V segment lost 10 bases, leaving 7 bases of the junction unmatched. The CDR3 region is CATPTTSGRDNEQFF. In DNA form, the CDR3 reads TGTGCCACCCCCACGACTAGCGGGAGGGACAATGAGCAGTTCTTC.

This rearrangement joins TRBV28 to TRBJ1-4, with 9 bases lining up with TRBD1. Unmatched junction bases numbered 24, after V lost 6 bases and J lost 7 bases. This CDR3 spans 20 amino acids. Germline CDR1 reads MDHEN; CDR2 reads SYDVKM. The CDR3 loop reads CASRERAGQGTRRGSEKLFF. The CDR3 bases are TGTGCCAGCAGGGAAAGGGCGGGACAGGGAACGCGAAGGGGCAGTGAAAAACTGTTTTTT. Full variable domain (outside the CDR3, taken from reference TRBV28 and TRBJ1-4): DVKVTQSSRYLVKRTGEKVFLECVQDMDHENMFWYRQDPGLGLRLIYFSYDVKMKEKGDIPEGYSVSREKKERFSLILESASTNQTSMYLCASRERAGQGTRRGSEKLFFGSGTQLSVL.

The rearrangement links TRBV14 to TRBJ2-3; 7 bases are a match to TRBD2. With V trimmed by 2 bases and J by 2 bases, 1 base remained unmatched. The CDR3 sequence is 14 residues long. Germline lookup yields CDR1 SGHDN and CDR2 FVKESK. CDR3 bases: TGTGCCAGCAGCCAACTAGCGGCCACAGATACGCAGTATTTT. The encoded protein is CASSQLAATDTQYF.

The rearrangement joins TRBV30 to TRBJ2-5; possibly TRBD1 or TRBD2 for D (6 bases each). V lost 3 bases, J lost 9 bases, and 14 bases lay in between. The CDR3 sequence is 12 residues long. Germline V gives CDR1 GTSNPN, CDR2 SVGIG (reference sequence). The CDR3 loop reads CAWSGGPGSQYF. For the CDR3, the DNA is TGTGCCTGGAGCGGGGGCCCCGGTTCCCAGTACTTC.

The rearrangement links TRBV5-1 to TRBJ1-3, with unresolved D. Trimming removed 3 bases at V and 4 bases at J, with 2 bases between. The CDR3 extends over 11 amino acids. Germline CDR1 and CDR2: SGHRS and YFSETQ. The CDR3 DNA sequence: TGCGCCAGCAGCTACGGAAACACCATATATTTT. Its translation: CASSYGNTIYF.

The rearrangement links TRBV20-1 to TRBJ1-2; perhaps TRBD1 as D (5 bases). Germline CDR1 and CDR2: DFQATT and SNEGSKA (reference sequence). This CDR3 has 10 amino acids. Deletions cut 6 bases from V and 8 bases from J, with 10 bases between. CDR3 sequence reads: CSAQGRGYTF. CDR3 DNA: TGCAGTGCCCAGGGTCGGGGCTACACCTTC.

The chain carries TRBV11-2 and TRBJ1-2; D may be TRBD1 (6 bases). The CDR3 is 14 residues long. Between the trimmed V and J ends, which lost 8 bases and 3 bases, there was a span of 16 bases. Germline V gene lookup returns CDR1 SGHAT and CDR2 FQNNGV. The CDR3 region has the DNA TGTGCCAGCTCTCCCCGGGACACACACTATGGCTACACCTTC. Protein sequence: CASSPRDTHYGYTF.

V and J are TRBV19 and TRBJ1-5; D unclear. V was pared by 9 bases and J by 1 base, with 16 bases between. The CDR3 is made up of 15 amino acids. Germline assignment: CDR1 LNHDA and CDR2 SQIVND (reference sequence). The CDR3 region is CASNVLGSSNQPQHF. CDR3 nucleotides: TGTGCCAGCAACGTATTGGGCTCCAGCAATCAGCCCCAGCATTTT.

The chain combines TRBV25-1 with TRBJ1-1; D possibly corresponds to TRBD1 (6 bases). Between the trimmed V and J ends, which lost 4 bases and 6 bases, there was a span of 12 bases. The CDR3 contains 13 residues. Germline CDR1 and CDR2: MGHDK and SYGVNS. CDR3 sequence reads: CASSGRGVPEAFF. CDR3 nucleotides: TGTGCCAGCAGTGGCAGGGGTGTCCCTGAAGCTTTCTTT.

V gene TRBV28 combines with J gene TRBJ2-1, with TRBD2 identical over 9 bases. With V trimmed by 3 bases and J by 0 bases, 6 bases remained unmatched. Germline CDR1 and CDR2: MDHEN and SYDVKM. The CDR3 runs 17 residues. The CDR3 sequence: CASSLGLAGTSYNEQFF. The CDR3 nucleotides read TGTGCCAGCAGTTTGGGGCTAGCGGGGACCTCCTACAATGAGCAGTTCTTC.

The chain carries TRBV5-1 and TRBJ1-1; D might be TRBD1 (5 bases). Germline CDR1 is SGHRS and CDR2 is YFSETQ. This CDR3 contains 14 residues. Trimming removed 6 bases from V and 1 base from J, with 13 bases in between. In DNA, the CDR3 is TGCGCCAGCATCCGGGACTCGGGGAACACTGAAGCTTTCTTT. Translated: CASIRDSGNTEAFF. Full variable domain (outside the CDR3, taken from reference TRBV5-1 and TRBJ1-1): KAGVTQTPRYLIKTRGQQVTLSCSPISGHRSVSWYQQTPGQGLQFLFEYFSETQRNKGNFPGRFSGRQFSNSRSEMNVSTLELGDSALYLCASIRDSGNTEAFFGQGTRLTVV.

V gene TRBV5-1 combines with J gene TRBJ2-7; D is perhaps TRBD1 (6 bases). Deletions cut 0 bases from V and 5 bases from J, with 9 bases between. Germline V gene lookup returns CDR1 SGHRS and CDR2 YFSETQ. This CDR3 spans 13 amino acids. The CDR3 nucleotides read TGCGCCAGCAGCTTGGACAGGGCGGACGAGCAGTACTTC. Protein: CASSLDRADEQYF.

This clone turned up a few times. CDR3 nucleotides: TGTGCCAGCAGGCGAGGGACAGGGGGAGATCAGCCCCAGCATTTT. It specifies CASRRGTGGDQPQHF. The chain employs TRBV5-6 and TRBJ1-5; 11 bases match TRBD1. The CDR3 is made up of 15 amino acids. CDR1 and CDR2 (germline): SGHDT, YYEEEE. The V and J ends lost 5 bases and 5 bases, in that order; junction bases with no gene match: 6.